Each of the 2 T cell receptor beta chains below was sequenced from the same sample in a study of OX40 agonist ivuxolimab in advanced cancers. Clones were sequenced by immunoSEQ multiplex PCR, and TCRdb holds only the in-frame ones, with some missing. The sample yields around 70,000 clones, 88% seen once. Source: CD4+ or CD8+ T cells sorted from blood, taken in a trial of the OX40 agonist ivuxolimab. Receptors originate from an adult with an advanced solid tumor such as melanoma, head and neck, liver or kidney cancer.

This clone was counted a few times. The rearrangement uses TRBV7-9 and TRBJ2-7; possibly TRBD1 for D (6 bases). Trimming took 3 bases from V and 4 from J, leaving 13 bases between them. Germline V gene lookup returns CDR1 SEHNR and CDR2 FQNEAQ (reference sequence). The CDR3 length is 14 residues. CDR3 DNA: TGTGCCAGCAGCTTCCCTGGGGGCGAGTACGAGCAGTACTTC. It is translated as CASSFPGGEYEQYF. Full variable domain (missing parts from reference TRBV7-9 and TRBJ2-7): DTGVSQNPRHKITKRGQNVTFRCDPISEHNRLYWYRQTLGQGPEFLTYFQNEAQLEKSRLLSDRFSAERPKGSFSTLEIQRTEQGDSAMYLCASSFPGGEYEQYFGPGTRLTVT.

The chain's CDR3 is CASSLEDIIYEQYF. CDR3 coding DNA: TGTGCCAGCAGCTTGGAGGACATCATCTACGAGCAGTACTTC. V and J are TRBV5-8 and TRBJ2-7; D might be TRBD1 (5 bases). V lost 0 bases to trimming and J lost 3 bases, with 10 bases between them. This CDR3 spans 14 amino acids. Per the germline V gene, CDR1 is SGHTS and CDR2 is YDEGEE.